The clone carrying this TCR beta chain is a singleton in its sample. Antigen unknown. In blood CD8+ and CD4+ T cells, TCR beta underwent sequencing. Negative magnetic isolation gave CD8+ and CD4+ cells; FACS enriched CD8+ TEMRA. V lost 5 bases and J lost 4; bases outside the gene matches: 3. Germline V CDR1 and CDR2: SEHNR, FQNEAQ (reference sequence). The CDR3 covers 14 residues. This entry comes from a study of CD8 T cells in Susac syndrome. General observations from the study: The relatively small number of individuals in the TCR sequencing and HLA analysis was acknowledged by the study.

RNA was extracted with the RNeasy kit, and a quantity of roughly 0.5 to 1 ug was reverse transcribed using random hexamers. With immunoSEQ multiplex PCR, TCR beta CDR3 was amplified across 54 Vbeta and 13 Jbeta. TCRdb fed the immunoSEQ multiplex PCR reads into MiXCR, producing one record per CDR3 protein. The sample holds 200,000 to 250,000 distinct CDR3 sequences, roughly 90% seen once. The sequence was collected from a human donor with multiple sclerosis. Sequenced: CD8+ T cells from PBMCs. V gene TRBV7-9 combines with J gene TRBJ2-3; 10 bases are shared with TRBD2. The CDR3 DNA reads as TGTGCCAGCAGCCTTGGACTAGCGGCAGATACGCAGTATTTT. Translated: CASSLGLAADTQYF. Based on the CDR3 plus reference TRBV7-9 and TRBJ2-3, the full variable domain is DTGVSQNPRHKITKRGQNVTFRCDPISEHNRLYWYRQTLGQGPEFLTYFQNEAQLEKSRLLSDRFSAERPKGSFSTLEIQRTEQGDSAMYLCASSLGLAADTQYFGPGTRLTVL.